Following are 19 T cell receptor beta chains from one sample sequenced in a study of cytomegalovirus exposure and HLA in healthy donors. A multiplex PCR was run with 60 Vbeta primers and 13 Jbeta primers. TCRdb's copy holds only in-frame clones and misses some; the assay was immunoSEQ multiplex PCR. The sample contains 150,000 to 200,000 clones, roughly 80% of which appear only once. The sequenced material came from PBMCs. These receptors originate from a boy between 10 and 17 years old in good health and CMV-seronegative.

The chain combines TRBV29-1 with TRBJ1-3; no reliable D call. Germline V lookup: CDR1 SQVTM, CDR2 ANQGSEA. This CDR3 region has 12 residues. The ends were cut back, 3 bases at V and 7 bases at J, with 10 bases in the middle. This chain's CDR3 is CSVEGFRNTIYF. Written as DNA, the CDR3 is TGCAGCGTTGAGGGTTTCAGGAACACCATATATTTT.

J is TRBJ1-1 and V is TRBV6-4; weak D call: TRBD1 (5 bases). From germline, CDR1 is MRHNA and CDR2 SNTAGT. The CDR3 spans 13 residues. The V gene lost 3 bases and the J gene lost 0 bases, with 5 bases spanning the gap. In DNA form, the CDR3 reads TGTGCCAGCAGTGAAGGGGTGAACACTGAAGCTTTCTTT. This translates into CASSEGVNTEAFF.

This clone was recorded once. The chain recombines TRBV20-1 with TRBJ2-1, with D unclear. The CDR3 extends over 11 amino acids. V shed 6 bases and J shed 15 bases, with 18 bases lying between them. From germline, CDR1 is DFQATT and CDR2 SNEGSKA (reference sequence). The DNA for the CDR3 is TGCAGTGCACGAGAGGCCGGAACGCCGTTCTTC. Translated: CSAREAGTPFF.

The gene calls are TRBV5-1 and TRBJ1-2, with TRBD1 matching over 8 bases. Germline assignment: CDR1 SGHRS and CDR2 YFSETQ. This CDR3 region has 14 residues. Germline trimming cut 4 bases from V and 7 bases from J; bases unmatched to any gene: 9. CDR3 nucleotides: TGCGCCAGCAGCGGCGGACAGGGAGGTGTTGGCTACACCTTC. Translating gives CASSGGQGGVGYTF.

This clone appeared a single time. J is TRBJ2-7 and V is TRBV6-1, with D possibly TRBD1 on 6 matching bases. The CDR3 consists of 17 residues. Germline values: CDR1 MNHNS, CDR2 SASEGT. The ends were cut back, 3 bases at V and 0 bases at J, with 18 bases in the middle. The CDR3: CASSDRGSARSSYEQYF. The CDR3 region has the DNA TGTGCCAGCAGTGACAGGGGCTCGGCGAGGAGCTCCTACGAGCAGTACTTC.

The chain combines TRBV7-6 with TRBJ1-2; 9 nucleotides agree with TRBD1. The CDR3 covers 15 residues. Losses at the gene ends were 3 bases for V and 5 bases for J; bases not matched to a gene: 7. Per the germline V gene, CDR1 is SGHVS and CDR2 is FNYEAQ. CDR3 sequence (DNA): TGTGCCAGCAGCTTGGGACAGGGTGATGGGTATGGCTACACCTTC. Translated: CASSLGQGDGYGYTF.

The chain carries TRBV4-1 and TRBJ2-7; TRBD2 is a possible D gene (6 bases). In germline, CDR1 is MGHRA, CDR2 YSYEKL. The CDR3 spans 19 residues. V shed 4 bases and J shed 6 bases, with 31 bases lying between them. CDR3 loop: CASSRTNILSRDSGSEQYF. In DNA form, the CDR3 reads TGCGCCAGCAGCCGCACGAATATTTTATCCCGGGACTCAGGCTCCGAGCAGTACTTC.

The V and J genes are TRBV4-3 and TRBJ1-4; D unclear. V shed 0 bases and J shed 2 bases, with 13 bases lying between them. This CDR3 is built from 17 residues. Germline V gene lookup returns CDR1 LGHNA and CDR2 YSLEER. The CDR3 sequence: CASSQDSGVGTNEKLFF. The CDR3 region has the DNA TGCGCCAGCAGCCAAGATAGCGGGGTGGGGACTAATGAAAAACTGTTTTTT.

The CDR3 protein is CASSAGGSGANVLTF. The CDR3 nucleotides read TGTGCCAGCAGTGCCGGGGGCTCTGGGGCCAACGTCCTGACTTTC. The chain carries TRBV9 and TRBJ2-6; D perhaps matches TRBD2 (6 bases). The CDR3 consists of 15 residues. V shed 5 bases and J shed 0 bases, with 9 bases lying between them. The germline CDR1 and CDR2 sequences are SGDLS and YYNGEE.

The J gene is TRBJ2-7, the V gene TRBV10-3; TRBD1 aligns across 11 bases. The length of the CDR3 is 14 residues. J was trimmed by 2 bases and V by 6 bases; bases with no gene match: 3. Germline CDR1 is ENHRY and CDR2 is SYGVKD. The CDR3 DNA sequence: TGTGCCATCAGCCCGGGACAGGGGGCCTACGAGCAGTACTTC. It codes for CAISPGQGAYEQYF.

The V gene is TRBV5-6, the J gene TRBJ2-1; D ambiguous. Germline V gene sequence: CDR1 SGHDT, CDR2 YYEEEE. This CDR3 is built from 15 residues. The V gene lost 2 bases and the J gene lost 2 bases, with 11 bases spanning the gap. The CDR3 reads CASSFSGIPYNEQFF. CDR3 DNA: TGTGCCAGCAGCTTTTCAGGTATCCCCTACAATGAGCAGTTCTTC. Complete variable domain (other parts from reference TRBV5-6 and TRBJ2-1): DAGVTQSPTHLIKTRGQQVTLRCSPKSGHDTVSWYQQALGQGPQFIFQYYEEEERQRGNFPDRFSGHQFPNYSSELNVNALLLGDSALYLCASSFSGIPYNEQFFGPGTRLTVL.

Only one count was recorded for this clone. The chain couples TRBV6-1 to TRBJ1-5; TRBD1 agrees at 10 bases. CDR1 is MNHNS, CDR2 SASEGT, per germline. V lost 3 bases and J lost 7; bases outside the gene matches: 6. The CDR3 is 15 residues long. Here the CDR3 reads CASSEGTGEYQPQHF. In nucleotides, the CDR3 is TGTGCCAGCAGTGAGGGGACAGGGGAGTACCAGCCCCAGCATTTT.

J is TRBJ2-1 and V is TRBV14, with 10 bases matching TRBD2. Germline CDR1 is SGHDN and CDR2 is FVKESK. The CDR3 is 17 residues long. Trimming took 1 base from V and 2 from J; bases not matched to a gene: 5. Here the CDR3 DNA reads TGTGCCAGCAGCCAAGTAAGCGGGGGGGCCCCCTACAATGAGCAGTTCTTC. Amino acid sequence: CASSQVSGGAPYNEQFF.

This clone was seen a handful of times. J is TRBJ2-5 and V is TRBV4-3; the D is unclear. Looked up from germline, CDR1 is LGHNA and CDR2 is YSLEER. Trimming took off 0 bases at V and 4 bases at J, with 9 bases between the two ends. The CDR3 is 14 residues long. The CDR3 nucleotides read TGCGCCAGCAGCCAAGAAATGCAGGTAGAGACCCAGTACTTC. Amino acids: CASSQEMQVETQYF.

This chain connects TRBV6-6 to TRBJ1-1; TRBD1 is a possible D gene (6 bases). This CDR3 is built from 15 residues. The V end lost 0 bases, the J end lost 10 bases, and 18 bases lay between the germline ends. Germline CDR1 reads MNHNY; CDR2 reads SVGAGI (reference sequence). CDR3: CASSYSMRGAVAAFF. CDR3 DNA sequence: TGTGCCAGCAGTTACTCGATGCGGGGGGCCGTGGCAGCTTTCTTT.

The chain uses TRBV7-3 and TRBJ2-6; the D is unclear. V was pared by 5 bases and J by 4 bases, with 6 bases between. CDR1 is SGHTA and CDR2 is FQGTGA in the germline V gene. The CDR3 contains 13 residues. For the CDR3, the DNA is TGTGCCAGCAGCCCAGGCGGGGCCAACGTCCTGACTTTC. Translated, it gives CASSPGGANVLTF.

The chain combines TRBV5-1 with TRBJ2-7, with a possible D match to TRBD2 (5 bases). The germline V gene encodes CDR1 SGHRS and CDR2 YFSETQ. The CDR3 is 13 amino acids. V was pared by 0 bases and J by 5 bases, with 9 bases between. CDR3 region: CASSLEGVHEQYF. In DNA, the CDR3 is TGCGCCAGCAGCTTGGAGGGAGTCCACGAGCAGTACTTC.

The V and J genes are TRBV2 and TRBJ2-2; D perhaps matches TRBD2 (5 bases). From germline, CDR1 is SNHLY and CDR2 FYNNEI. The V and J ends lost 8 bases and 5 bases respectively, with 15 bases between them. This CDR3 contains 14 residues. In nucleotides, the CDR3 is TGTGCCAGCCTTTCTCCGGGATCAACCGGGGAGCTGTTTTTT. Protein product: CASLSPGSTGELFF.

Here the CDR3 DNA reads TGTGCCATCGGCCGGACAGACAATAATCAGCCCCAGCATTTT. Amino acids: CAIGRTDNNQPQHF. J is TRBJ1-5 and V is TRBV19; possibly TRBD1 for D (6 bases). This CDR3 is built from 14 residues. CDR1 is LNHDA, CDR2 SQIVND, per germline (reference sequence). Trimming left V 10 bases short and J 4 bases short, with 17 bases between. The entire variable domain, with the rest obtained from reference TRBV19 and TRBJ1-5, is as follows: DGGITQSPKYLFRKEGQNVTLSCEQNLNHDAMYWYRQDPGQGLRLIYYSQIVNDFQKGDIAEGYSVSREKKESFPLTVTSAQKNPTAFYLCAIGRTDNNQPQHFGDGTRLSIL.